This TCR beta chain originates from a study of T cell responses to AZD1222 COVID-19 vaccine (dated by TCRdb to the early 2020s). Background for the entire study: TCR sequencing was performed for about 250 trial participants, of whom some 200 were given two doses of AZD1222 and approximately 25 were given two doses of MenACWY control vaccine. Trial participants were enrolled by age into subgroups of 18-55, 56-69 and 70-plus years, and 148, 28 and 57 TCR-sequenced participants, respectively, were included in these subgroups. Overall study results and their limits: Conclusions about previously exposed vaccinees were limited because only six or seven AZD1222 recipients were SARS-CoV-2 seropositive at baseline. The 56-69-year group was small, and its depth increase did not reach significance, likely because of low power. Reportedly, almost half of the unique spike-specific TCRs recognized epitopes lying outside the regions that are mutated in the B.1.351 and B.1.1.7 variants. No day 14 peak-response samples were available, so repertoires were characterized only after the peak T cell response. Most participants were white British and females outnumbered males, and the authors suggested that clonal diversity may have been underestimated. After two AZD1222 doses, spike-specific TCR breadth and depth were significantly higher than at day 0 and than in MenACWY recipients. Vaccine-associated CD4 TCRs spanned the whole spike protein, with dominant responses in regions 160-218 and 743-854.

The CDR3 regions of human TCRbeta chains were analyzed by immunosequencing. In the authors' own workflow: TCRs in the repertoires were compared against a reference library of SARS-CoV-2-specific TCRs that had been generated with the MIRA antigen-specificity platform. Breadth was defined as the fraction of unique TCRs that were SARS-CoV-2-associated, and depth was defined as the fraction of total T cells that were SARS-CoV-2-associated. Using the MIRA data, every spike-specific TCR was mapped to the spike region that the TCR reacted to and assigned to either a CD4 or a CD8 class. Log10-transformed breadth and depth values were compared by one-way ANOVA with Sidak's multiple comparisons tests. TCRdb holds this immuneACCESS table with in-frame rearrangements only. Some clones are missing; in checked studies, unresolved V genes explain under half, and the rest has no known cause. V, J and clone size were drawn from that table, and D and trimming were deduced from the DNA. This sample holds 90,000 to 100,000 clones; 88% were observed only once. The top ten hold roughly 15% of the sample.

This specimen's time point label, per the study, means: about 28 days (+/-7) after the second vaccine dose. AZD1222 recipients with second doses at about 4 weeks or about 12 weeks were pooled, because spike-specific TCR depth and breadth did not differ between schedules. Samples from vaccinated people were obtained from the UK trials COV001 and COV002, which included a single-blind randomized controlled phase 2/3 trial of AZD1222 (ChAdOx1 nCoV-19) in healthy adults. Trial participant PBMC samples were collected at day 0 and day 28 after the second dose for TCRbeta chain sequencing. Trimming at the junction amounts to 2 bases on V and 5 bases on J, and the germline ends lie 10 bases apart. Via the germline V gene, CDR1 is MNHEY and CDR2 SVGAGI. The CDR3 runs 14 amino acids, cysteine and phenylalanine included. Only the CDR3 region is kept as DNA, spanning 42 bases read in frame from base 1. This clone showed up just once. What this receptor recognizes is not known. Nothing much larger sits one base from this clone, and base qualities are not available.

The clonotype originates from an adult who received the AZD1222 COVID-19 vaccine. The V gene is TRBV6-5 and the J gene is TRBJ1-5, with the D gene not clear enough to name. Source: peripheral blood, taken 28 days after the second AZD1222 dose. The sequence in DNA is TGTGCCAGCAGTTACCCGGGAATTCATCAGCCCCAGCATTTT. Its product reads: CASSYPGIHQPQHF.